The T cell receptor (beta chain) under discussion was sequenced for a study of CD8 T cells in Susac syndrome. The CDR3 has 16 residues. Trimming removed 6 bases from V and 1 base from J, with 21 bases in between. Germline V CDR1 and CDR2: DFQATT, SNEGSKA (reference sequence). Random hexamers were used to reverse transcribe an amount of 0.5 to 1 ug RNA. The CDR3 of TCR beta was amplified by immunoSEQ multiplex PCR across 54 Vbeta and 13 Jbeta. Using its own MiXCR run on the immunoSEQ multiplex PCR reads, TCRdb lists one record per CDR3 protein. The table lists approximately 260,000 distinct CDR3 sequences, 90% to 97% of them singletons.

This receptor was identified in a human donor with Susac syndrome. V is TRBV20-1 and J is TRBJ1-1, with D uncertain. The specimen sequenced was CD4+ T cells from PBMCs. CDR3 in amino acids: CSATKPGFWANTEAFF. The CDR3 nucleotides are TGCAGTGCCACCAAACCTGGGTTTTGGGCGAACACTGAAGCTTTCTTT.